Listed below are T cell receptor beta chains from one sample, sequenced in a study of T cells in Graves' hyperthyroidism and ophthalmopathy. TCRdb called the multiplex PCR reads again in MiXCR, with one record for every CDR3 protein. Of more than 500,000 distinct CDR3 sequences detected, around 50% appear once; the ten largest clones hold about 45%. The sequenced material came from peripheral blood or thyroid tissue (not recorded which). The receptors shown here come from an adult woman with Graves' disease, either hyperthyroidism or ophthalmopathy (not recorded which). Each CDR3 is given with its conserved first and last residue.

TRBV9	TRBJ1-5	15	CASSLIAGYDQPQHF
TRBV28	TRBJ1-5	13	CASRGDSPRPQHF
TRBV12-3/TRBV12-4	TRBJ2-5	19	CASSLRLGRASGREETQYF
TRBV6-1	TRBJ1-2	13	CASSGDQIRGYTF
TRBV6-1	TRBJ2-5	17	CASSQGHLEGAWETQYF
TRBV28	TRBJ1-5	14	CASRDRRINQPQHF
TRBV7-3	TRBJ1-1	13	CASRLTENTEAFF
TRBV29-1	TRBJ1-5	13	CSVEGQGNQPQHF
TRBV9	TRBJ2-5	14	CASSVGAFQETQYF
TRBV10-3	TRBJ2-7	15	CAISEGGRARYEQYF
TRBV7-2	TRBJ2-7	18	CASSLETRRFGPLYEQYF
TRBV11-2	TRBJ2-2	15	CASSLDSRANGELFF
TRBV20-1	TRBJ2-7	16	CSARAPPRTPNYEQYF
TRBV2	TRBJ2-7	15	CASSEGSTSAYEQYF
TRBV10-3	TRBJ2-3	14	CAIKAGEGTDTQYF
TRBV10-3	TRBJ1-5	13	CATRDVNNQPQHF
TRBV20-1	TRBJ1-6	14	CSASRAGGNSPLHF
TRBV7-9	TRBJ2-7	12	CASSLGEIEQYF
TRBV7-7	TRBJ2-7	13	CASSLSGTYEQYF
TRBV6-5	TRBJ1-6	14	CASSDRGGHSPLHF
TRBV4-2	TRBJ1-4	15	CASSQEGVTNEKLFF
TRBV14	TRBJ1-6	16	CASRNRGSSYNSPLHF
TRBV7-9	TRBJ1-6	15	CASSQTGSHNSPLHF
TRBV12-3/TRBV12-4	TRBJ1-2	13	CASKGYSGYGYTF
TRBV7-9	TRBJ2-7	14	CASSLGTGVYEQYF
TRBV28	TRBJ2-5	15	CASSYLRGTQETQYF
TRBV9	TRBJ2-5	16	CASSEQGREFGETQYF
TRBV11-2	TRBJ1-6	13	CASRGVVDSPLHF
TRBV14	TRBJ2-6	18	CASSRTGTGRIRANVLTF
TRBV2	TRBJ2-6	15	CASRVQTSGANVLTF
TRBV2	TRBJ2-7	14	CASSEGGWDYEQYF
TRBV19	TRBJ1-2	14	CASSMGPRSYGYTF
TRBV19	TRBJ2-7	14	CASSIGQGFSEQYF
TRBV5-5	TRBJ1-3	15	CASSLYGSQEDTIYF
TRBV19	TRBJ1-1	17	CASSIWDRVQLYSEAFF
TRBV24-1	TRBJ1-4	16	CATSDLLGRGLEKLFF
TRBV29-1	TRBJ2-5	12	CSVNRAGETQYF
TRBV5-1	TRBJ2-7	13	CASSTPSTTQQYF